Listed below are T cell receptor beta chains from one sample, sequenced in a study of shared clonotypes between healthy human individuals. Only in-frame clones appear in the TCRdb table, and some are missing; sequencing was by immunoSEQ multiplex PCR. The sample carries about 2.1 million clones, just over 90% recorded once. The specimen sequenced was naive CD8+ T cells from PBMCs. These receptor sequences come from a man between 18 and 29 years old in good health. Some clones in this sample may be carry-over from other donors' samples. The CDR3 runs from the conserved cysteine through the conserved F or W. D genes are given only for firm matches. A row's size may be missing; if present it is once, few, many or a size class.

CDR3aa	CDR3nt	d_gene	j_gene	v_gene	abundance
CASSPEFAYEQYF	TGTGCCAGCAGTCCAGAATTCGCCTACGAGCAGTACTTC	NA	TRBJ2-7	TRBV28	once
CSVTGGGTYEQYF	TGCAGCGTTACTGGGGGGGGGACCTACGAGCAGTACTTC	TRBD2	TRBJ2-7	TRBV29-1	NA
CASSWETGTYEQYF	TGTGCCAGCAGTTGGGAAACAGGAACCTACGAGCAGTACTTC	NA	TRBJ2-7	TRBV28	NA
CASSSSSTDTQYF	TGTGCCAGCAGCTCTTCTAGCACAGATACGCAGTATTTT	NA	TRBJ2-3	TRBV7-9	NA
CASSVAGGHRTGELFF	TGTGCCAGCAGCGTAGCGGGAGGGCATCGGACCGGGGAGCTGTTTTTT	TRBD2	TRBJ2-2	TRBV9	NA
CASSLSTGAAKNIQYF	TGTGCCAGCAGTTTATCTACGGGAGCGGCCAAAAACATTCAGTACTTC	NA	TRBJ2-4	TRBV27	NA
CASSGGGGEAFF	TGTGCCAGCAGTGGAGGAGGGGGTGAAGCTTTCTTT	NA	TRBJ1-1	TRBV28	NA
CASSDKPGGSSGEQYF	TGTGCCAGCAGCGACAAGCCCGGGGGGTCTAGCGGTGAGCAGTACTTC	TRBD2	TRBJ2-7	TRBV7-9	NA
CASNLMRAYNEQFF	TGTGCCAGCAACCTCATGCGGGCCTACAATGAGCAGTTCTTC	NA	TRBJ2-1	TRBV28	NA
CATRGGLRTSEQYF	TGTGCCACCAGGGGGGGGCTACGTACCTCCGAGCAGTACTTC	NA	TRBJ2-7	TRBV15	NA
CASSPGTGDQPQHF	TGTGCCAGCAGCCCCGGGACCGGCGATCAGCCCCAGCATTTT	NA	TRBJ1-5	TRBV9	NA
CASSEPGGYYGYTF	TGTGCCAGCAGTGAACCTGGCGGATACTATGGCTACACCTTC	NA	TRBJ1-2	TRBV6-1	NA
CASSSRASYEQYF	TGTGCCAGCAGTTCAAGGGCCTCCTACGAGCAGTACTTC	NA	TRBJ2-7	TRBV27	NA
CASGFGQANYGYTF	TGTGCTAGTGGATTTGGACAGGCTAACTATGGCTACACCTTC	TRBD1	TRBJ1-2	TRBV12-5	NA
CASSLAEFYSNQPQHF	TGTGCCAGCAGCTTGGCGGAGTTCTATAGCAATCAGCCCCAGCATTTT	NA	TRBJ1-5	TRBV5-5	NA
CASSEGTHGNTEAFF	TGTGCCAGCAGTGAGGGGACCCACGGAAACACTGAAGCTTTCTTT	NA	TRBJ1-1	TRBV2	NA
CSAWDRDYGYTF	TGCAGCGCGTGGGACAGGGACTATGGCTACACCTTC	TRBD1	TRBJ1-2	TRBV29-1	few
CATSRDLERVAKNIQYF	TGTGCCACCAGCAGAGATTTGGAGCGGGTGGCCAAAAACATTCAGTACTTC	NA	TRBJ2-4	TRBV15	once
CASSENPRGNEKLFF	TGTGCCAGCAGTGAAAACCCCCGCGGGAATGAAAAACTGTTTTTT	NA	TRBJ1-4	TRBV6-1	once
CASTPIGPGQPQHF	TGTGCCAGCACTCCCATTGGGCCGGGTCAGCCCCAGCATTTT	NA	TRBJ1-5	TRBV7-2	NA
CASSVKGIPTYEQYF	TGTGCCAGCAGTGTTAAAGGGATCCCGACCTACGAGCAGTACTTC	NA	TRBJ2-7	TRBV2	NA
CASSLKSGLAGDEQYF	TGTGCCAGCAGTTTAAAGTCGGGTCTAGCGGGGGACGAGCAGTACTTC	TRBD2	TRBJ2-7	TRBV27	NA
CASSFRGHYYEQYF	TGTGCCAGCAGTTTCAGGGGGCATTACTACGAGCAGTACTTC	TRBD1	TRBJ2-7	TRBV27	NA
CASSVLSSYNEQFF	TGTGCCAGCAGTGTGCTAAGCTCCTACAATGAGCAGTTCTTC	NA	TRBJ2-1	TRBV27	NA
CASSLKSSYEQYF	TGCGCCAGCAGCTTGAAAAGTTCCTACGAGCAGTACTTC	NA	TRBJ2-7	TRBV5-1	NA
CASSLKYGITSSYEQYF	TGCGCCAGCAGCCTCAAGTATGGGATCACGAGCTCCTACGAGCAGTACTTC	NA	TRBJ2-7	TRBV4-1	NA
CASSEQGAMNTEAFF	TGCGCCAGCAGTGAACAGGGGGCAATGAACACTGAAGCTTTCTTT	TRBD1	TRBJ1-1	TRBV10-2	NA
CSVVPGQKYEQYF	TGCAGCGTTGTACCGGGACAGAAGTACGAGCAGTACTTC	TRBD1	TRBJ2-7	TRBV29-1	NA
CATSTPPTVTYNEQFF	TGTGCCACCAGCACCCCCCCTACGGTAACCTACAATGAGCAGTTCTTC	NA	TRBJ2-1	TRBV15	NA
CASSLSPGTAIHGYTF	TGTGCCAGCAGTTTATCCCCAGGGACAGCCATCCATGGCTACACCTTC	TRBD1	TRBJ1-2	TRBV27	NA
CASRPDDGAGEQYF	TGTGCCAGCAGACCCGATGACGGGGCTGGGGAGCAGTACTTC	NA	TRBJ2-7	TRBV7-8	NA
CASSEGVRNQPQHF	TGTGCCAGCAGTGAAGGGGTTCGCAATCAGCCCCAGCATTTT	NA	TRBJ1-5	TRBV2	NA
CASSISGQGFPLNYGYTF	TGTGCCAGCAGCATCTCGGGACAGGGGTTCCCCCTTAACTATGGCTACACCTTC	TRBD1	TRBJ1-2	TRBV9	once
CASSYSSLGEQFF	TGTGCCAGCAGTTACTCTTCACTCGGTGAGCAGTTCTTC	NA	TRBJ2-1	TRBV6-5	NA
CASSFYRDNYEQYF	TGTGCCAGCAGCTTCTACAGGGACAACTACGAGCAGTACTTC	NA	TRBJ2-7	TRBV7-9	NA
CAISDRREYTYNEQFF	TGTGCCATCAGTGATCGTCGGGAGTACACCTACAATGAGCAGTTCTTC	NA	TRBJ2-1	TRBV10-3	NA
CASSDPAFLAGDDQYF	TGCGCCAGCAGTGATCCCGCTTTTCTCGCGGGAGATGATCAGTATTTT	TRBD2	TRBJ2-3	TRBV10-1	NA
CAWSGIEQYF	TGTGCCTGGAGTGGGATCGAGCAGTACTTC	NA	TRBJ2-7	TRBV30	NA
CASSGRGQVYNEQFF	TGTGCCAGCAGTGGACGAGGACAGGTATACAATGAGCAGTTCTTC	TRBD1	TRBJ2-1	TRBV6-1	NA
CASSLGAGTYEQYF	TGCGCCAGCAGCTTAGGAGCGGGGACCTACGAGCAGTACTTC	TRBD2	TRBJ2-7	TRBV5-1	NA
CASFGGDFNEQFF	TGTGCCTCCTTTGGGGGCGATTTCAATGAGCAGTTCTTC	NA	TRBJ2-1	TRBV19	NA
CASSPPLSTDTQYF	TGTGCCAGCAGCCCCCCGCTCTCCACAGATACGCAGTATTTT	NA	TRBJ2-3	TRBV5-4	NA
CASSSAAGEESGELFF	TGTGCCAGCAGCTCAGCCGCTGGGGAGGAGTCCGGGGAGCTGTTTTTT	NA	TRBJ2-2	TRBV7-3	NA
CASSEDPDGTEAFF	TGTGCCAGCAGTGAAGACCCTGATGGCACTGAAGCTTTCTTT	NA	TRBJ1-1	TRBV6-4	NA
CASTSTGTGFEQYF	TGTGCCAGCACCTCAACCGGGACAGGGTTCGAGCAGTACTTC	TRBD1	TRBJ2-7	TRBV27	NA
CAWGDGVVDEQYF	TGTGCCTGGGGGGACGGGGTAGTCGACGAGCAGTACTTC	NA	TRBJ2-7	TRBV30	NA
CASSQDADRTDTEAFF	TGCGCCAGCAGCCAAGACGCCGACAGGACAGACACTGAAGCTTTCTTT	NA	TRBJ1-1	TRBV4-3	NA
CASSVGTTPSYEQYF	TGTGCCAGCAGCGTAGGAACCACGCCGTCCTACGAGCAGTACTTC	NA	TRBJ2-7	TRBV9	NA
CASSVGLGYEQYF	TGCGCCAGCAGCGTGGGACTAGGCTACGAGCAGTACTTC	TRBD2	TRBJ2-7	TRBV5-1	NA
CASSPGGPEQYF	TGTGCCAGCAGCCCCGGAGGGCCGGAACAGTACTTC	NA	TRBJ2-7	TRBV6-5	once
CASSVWGEQFF	TGTGCCAGCAGTGTGTGGGGTGAGCAGTTCTTC	NA	TRBJ2-1	TRBV6-1	NA